The 32 T cell receptor beta chains below were found in one sample sequenced in a study of T cell repertoires in ileal Crohn's disease. Time point given: inflamed ileum from the surgical specimen. Generated by immunoSEQ multiplex PCR, the TCRdb table keeps only in-frame clones and is missing some. The sample lists about 5,500 clones, about 80% occurring once. Sequenced: ileal tissue. The source is an adult with Crohn's disease.

CDR3 DNA: TGTGCCAGCAGTTCGAAATCCCGAGAGACCCAGTACTTC. This codes for CASSSKSRETQYF. The chain links TRBV27 to TRBJ2-5, with D unresolved. Germline-derived CDR1 and CDR2 are MNHEY and SMNVEV (reference sequence). CDR3 size: 13 residues. Trimming removed 4 bases at V and 4 bases at J, with 10 bases between.

The chain links TRBV19 to TRBJ2-7, with TRBD1 matching over 11 bases. With 5 bases clipped from V and 2 bases from J, the junction kept 2 bases outside the gene matches. This CDR3 is built from 14 residues. Germline V gene sequence: CDR1 LNHDA, CDR2 SQIVND (reference sequence). The CDR3 DNA is TGTGCCAGTAGTGGACAGGGGGCTACCTACGAGCAGTACTTC. It codes for CASSGQGATYEQYF. The full variable domain, completed using reference TRBV19 and TRBJ2-7, is DGGITQSPKYLFRKEGQNVTLSCEQNLNHDAMYWYRQDPGQGLRLIYYSQIVNDFQKGDIAEGYSVSREKKESFPLTVTSAQKNPTAFYLCASSGQGATYEQYFGPGTRLTVT.

The genes are TRBV6-5 and TRBJ2-6; D gene uncertain. Per the germline V gene, CDR1 is MNHEY and CDR2 is SVGAGI. Trimming took 5 bases from V and 3 from J, leaving 11 bases between them. The CDR3 runs 15 residues. The CDR3 region is CASSRSAGGANVLTF. The CDR3 coding sequence is TGTGCCAGCAGTCGCTCTGCCGGTGGGGCCAACGTCCTGACTTTC.

The chain links TRBV28 to TRBJ1-2; no definite D call. Deletions cut 3 bases from V and 1 base from J, with 9 bases between. The CDR3 spans 14 residues. Germline lookup yields CDR1 MDHEN and CDR2 SYDVKM. The CDR3 coding sequence is TGTGCCAGCAGTTTTTTCAGGCTTAACTATGGCTACACCTTC. Translation: CASSFFRLNYGYTF.

This clone was counted between two and nine times. Other DNA variants within this sample encode the same CDR3. Written as DNA, the CDR3 is TGTGCCAGCGGTCGGGGGGGGGCTCAAGAGACCCAGTACTTC. Encoded protein: CASGRGGAQETQYF. The V and J genes are TRBV7-2 and TRBJ2-5; 8 bases align to TRBD2. CDR1 is SGHTA, CDR2 FQGNSA, per germline. V lost 8 bases, J lost 2 bases, and 7 bases stayed unmatched. The CDR3 runs 14 residues.

The rearrangement joins TRBV5-1 to TRBJ2-3; no reliable D call. The CDR3 has 13 amino acids. Between the trimmed V and J ends, which lost 4 bases and 7 bases, there was a span of 13 bases. Germline V gives CDR1 SGHRS, CDR2 YFSETQ. CDR3 loop: CASSGKGVNTQYF. The CDR3 DNA is TGCGCCAGCAGCGGGAAGGGTGTAAATACGCAGTATTTT.

This clone showed up just once. The gene calls are TRBV4-1 and TRBJ1-1; D remains ambiguous. V was shortened by 5 bases and J by 0 bases, with 10 bases between the two germline ends. This CDR3 has 14 residues. Germline V gives CDR1 MGHRA, CDR2 YSYEKL. This CDR3 is CASSSGHMNTEAFF. In DNA form, the CDR3 reads TGCGCCAGCAGCAGTGGGCACATGAACACTGAAGCTTTCTTT.

CDR3 loop: CASTPLGQGSYEQYF. CDR3 DNA sequence: TGTGCCAGCACCCCCCTGGGACAGGGTTCCTACGAGCAGTACTTC. The chain recombines TRBV27 with TRBJ2-7; 9 nucleotides agree with TRBD1. This CDR3 region has 15 residues. Germline-derived CDR1 and CDR2 are MNHEY and SMNVEV (reference sequence). J was trimmed by 1 base and V by 7 bases; bases with no gene match: 8.

CDR3 sequence (DNA): TGTGCCAGCAGCGAAGGCCGGTTAAGCAACGAGCAGTACTTC. Protein sequence: CASSEGRLSNEQYF. The chain has TRBV5-8 and TRBJ2-7; D is uncertain. This CDR3 is 14 amino acids long. The V and J ends lost 4 bases and 5 bases respectively, with 16 bases between them. Germline CDR1 SGHTS, CDR2 YDEGEE.

In this sample, this clone turned up once. The genes are TRBV7-8 and TRBJ2-5, with TRBD2 as a possible D gene (5 bases). The CDR3 is 13 amino acids. Trimming removed 5 bases from V and 2 bases from J, with 9 bases in between. CDR1 and CDR2 (germline): SGHVS, FQNEAQ. In DNA form, the CDR3 reads TGTGCCAGCAGCAACCGGGGTCAAGAGACCCAGTACTTC. This encodes CASSNRGQETQYF.

This chain links TRBV28 with TRBJ2-7; 9 nucleotides align to TRBD1. This CDR3 is built from 14 residues. Germline V lookup: CDR1 MDHEN, CDR2 SYDVKM. V lost 6 bases, J lost 7 bases, and 10 bases stayed unmatched. The CDR3 DNA reads TGTGCCAGCAGATCTAACAGGGGGCTGGGGGAGCAGTACTTC. Its translation: CASRSNRGLGEQYF.

The chain uses TRBV5-1 and TRBJ1-1; 7 nucleotides align to TRBD1. The CDR3 totals 13 residues. Germline CDR1 SGHRS, CDR2 YFSETQ. Trimming at V came to 4 bases and at J to 11 bases, leaving 11 bases not matched to a gene. CDR3 sequence reads: CASSPDRTGGAFF. The CDR3 nucleotides read TGCGCCAGCAGCCCGGACAGGACCGGAGGCGCTTTCTTT.

Only one count was recorded for this clone. V gene TRBV2 combines with J gene TRBJ1-2; D is uncertain. CDR1 and CDR2 (germline): SNHLY, FYNNEI. This CDR3 is 14 amino acids long. V was cut by 7 bases and J by 2 bases, with 14 bases left in between. CDR3 in amino acids: CASIGEFGNYGYTF. In DNA form, the CDR3 reads TGTGCCAGCATAGGCGAATTTGGGAACTATGGCTACACCTTC.

This rearrangement joins TRBV18 to TRBJ1-5; TRBD1 agrees at 9 bases. This CDR3 has 13 residues. Germline V lookup: CDR1 KGHSH, CDR2 LQKENI. J was trimmed by 5 bases and V by 6 bases; bases with no gene match: 2. The CDR3 nucleotides read TGTGCCAGCTCCCGACAGGGGGATCAGCCCCAGCATTTT. Translation: CASSRQGDQPQHF. Full variable domain (remainder filled in from reference TRBV18 and TRBJ1-5): NAGVMQNPRHLVRRRGQEARLRCSPMKGHSHVYWYRQLPEEGLKFMVYLQKENIIDESGMPKERFSAEFPKEGPSILRIQQVVRGDSAAYFCASSRQGDQPQHFGDGTRLSIL.

In nucleotides, the CDR3 is TGTGCCAGTAGCAGGCTACAGGGGCGCGGCTATGGCTACACCTTC. Translated, it gives CASSRLQGRGYGYTF. This chain links TRBV19 with TRBJ1-2; 7 nucleotides line up with TRBD1. V gave up 6 bases and J gave up 4 bases; unmatched junction bases: 11. The germline CDR1 and CDR2 sequences are LNHDA and SQIVND (reference sequence). CDR3 length: 15 residues.

The gene calls are TRBV18 and TRBJ2-7; tentatively, D is TRBD1 (6 bases). Trimming stripped 4 bases from V and 0 bases from J, with 10 bases between. CDR1 and CDR2 (germline): KGHSH, LQKENI. This CDR3 spans 14 amino acids. DNA of the CDR3: TGTGCCAGCTCACTAGACAGGCTCTCCTACGAGCAGTACTTC. Protein sequence: CASSLDRLSYEQYF.

The rearrangement links TRBV5-4 to TRBJ2-5; D is unresolved. CDR1 is SGHNT, CDR2 YYREEE, per germline (reference sequence). CDR3 size: 12 residues. Trimming removed 2 bases at V and 2 bases at J, with 4 bases between. CDR3 DNA sequence: TGTGCCAGCAGCTTTTCTCAAGAGACCCAGTACTTC. As protein: CASSFSQETQYF.

This rearrangement joins TRBV7-2 to TRBJ2-5; D is unclear. Trimming left V 1 base short and J 3 bases short, with 6 bases between. The CDR3 consists of 13 residues. Germline-derived CDR1 and CDR2 are SGHTA and FQGNSA. In nucleotides, the CDR3 is TGTGCCAGCAGCTTAGTCTCTAAAGAGACCCAGTACTTC. It codes for CASSLVSKETQYF.

This chain joins TRBV9 and TRBJ2-1, with D possibly called TRBD1 or TRBD2 (5 bases each). The CDR3 is made up of 16 amino acids. Germline V lookup: CDR1 SGDLS, CDR2 YYNGEE. V shed 3 bases and J shed 4 bases, with 17 bases lying between them. DNA for the CDR3: TGTGCCAGCAGCGCGACGTCGAGGGGCGGATACAATGAGCAGTTCTTC. Translation gives CASSATSRGGYNEQFF.

This chain uses TRBV29-1 with TRBJ1-1; D gene unclear. This CDR3 comprises 12 residues. Between the trimmed V and J ends, which lost 5 bases and 3 bases, there was a span of 10 bases. The germline V gene encodes CDR1 SQVTM and CDR2 ANQGSEA. CDR3 sequence reads: CSVRVVDTEAFF. For the CDR3, the DNA is TGCAGCGTTCGAGTCGTAGACACTGAAGCTTTCTTT.

V gene TRBV4-2 combines with J gene TRBJ2-6; D ambiguous. This CDR3 is built from 17 residues. Trimming took 1 base from V and 0 from J, leaving 10 bases between them. Germline CDR1 is LGHNA and CDR2 is YNFKEQ. CDR3 in DNA: TGTGCCAGCAGCCAAGGGGGTTCTAGCTCTGGGGCCAACGTCCTGACTTTC. Translating gives CASSQGGSSSGANVLTF.

The chain links TRBV28 to TRBJ2-5; D gene ambiguous. The CDR3 extends over 14 amino acids. With 0 bases removed from V and 2 bases from J, the gap between germline ends came to 7 bases. Germline loops: CDR1 MDHEN, CDR2 SYDVKM. The CDR3, as DNA: TGTGCCAGCAGTTTATGGGGCGGACAAGAGACCCAGTACTTC. Amino acids: CASSLWGGQETQYF. The full variable domain, with the rest looked up from reference TRBV28 and TRBJ2-5, is DVKVTQSSRYLVKRTGEKVFLECVQDMDHENMFWYRQDPGLGLRLIYFSYDVKMKEKGDIPEGYSVSREKKERFSLILESASTNQTSMYLCASSLWGGQETQYFGPGTRLLVL.

This clone has more than one count but fewer than ten. This sample also contains other DNA sequences that code for the same CDR3. V and J are TRBV5-1 and TRBJ1-1; tentatively, D is TRBD1 (5 bases). Germline CDR1 is SGHRS and CDR2 is YFSETQ. The CDR3 length is 14 residues. V lost 0 bases to trimming and J lost 4 bases, with 10 bases between them. CDR3 sequence: CASSLASGGTEAFF. The CDR3 DNA is TGCGCCAGCAGCTTGGCAAGCGGGGGCACTGAAGCTTTCTTT.

The chain's CDR3 is CASSGQGRGDTQYF. In DNA form, the CDR3 reads TGCGCCAGCAGCGGTCAGGGGAGGGGGGATACGCAGTATTTT. V usage is TRBV5-1 and J usage is TRBJ2-3; possibly TRBD2 for D (7 bases). CDR1 and CDR2 (germline): SGHRS, YFSETQ. This CDR3 is 14 amino acids long. V shed 4 bases and J shed 6 bases, with 15 bases lying between them. Using reference TRBV5-1 and TRBJ2-3 for the parts outside the CDR3, the full variable domain is KAGVTQTPRYLIKTRGQQVTLSCSPISGHRSVSWYQQTPGQGLQFLFEYFSETQRNKGNFPGRFSGRQFSNSRSEMNVSTLELGDSALYLCASSGQGRGDTQYFGPGTRLTVL.

The genes are TRBV7-2 and TRBJ2-7, with D perhaps TRBD2 (5 bases). This CDR3 spans 14 amino acids. From germline, CDR1 is SGHTA and CDR2 FQGNSA. The ends were cut back, 5 bases at V and 5 bases at J, with 16 bases in the middle. The CDR3 reads CASSPRALAHEQYF. The CDR3 nucleotides read TGTGCCAGCAGCCCAAGGGCTCTAGCACACGAGCAGTACTTC.

This chain joins TRBV7-8 and TRBJ2-2, with D hard to call. Germline CDR1 SGHVS, CDR2 FQNEAQ. The length of the CDR3 is 14 residues. V lost 5 bases to trimming and J lost 5 bases, with 12 bases between them. CDR3: CASSVVTETGELFF. CDR3 in DNA: TGTGCCAGCAGCGTCGTCACCGAGACCGGGGAGCTGTTTTTT.

This sequence joins TRBV7-9 and TRBJ2-7, with 14 bases lining up with TRBD2. The CDR3 runs 18 residues. CDR1 and CDR2 (germline): SEHNR, FQNEAQ (reference sequence). V was clipped by 5 bases and J by 0 bases; unmatched bases: 9. This chain's CDR3 is CASSQGLAGGLSSYEQYF. In DNA form, the CDR3 reads TGTGCCAGCAGCCAAGGACTAGCGGGAGGACTCAGCTCCTACGAGCAGTACTTC.

This clone was seen a handful of times. The V call is TRBV5-1, the J call TRBJ2-3; D may be TRBD1 (5 bases). The CDR3 totals 16 residues. Germline CDR1 reads SGHRS; CDR2 reads YFSETQ. V was clipped by 0 bases and J by 4 bases, with 15 bases between them. DNA of the CDR3: TGCGCCAGCAGCTTGGTGGTTGGACATCTTCCAGATACGCAGTATTTT. Its translation: CASSLVVGHLPDTQYF.

The chain couples TRBV7-3 to TRBJ2-1, with 10 bases matching TRBD1. After removal of 0 bases from V and 9 bases from J, the junction contained 17 bases not matched to a gene. The germline gives CDR1 SGHTA, CDR2 FQGTGA. The CDR3 totals 19 residues. The CDR3 here is CASSLTISGTGDPSSEQFF. CDR3 nucleotide sequence: TGTGCCAGCAGCTTAACGATTTCTGGGACAGGGGATCCGTCAAGTGAGCAGTTCTTC.

This clone is medium-sized in the sample. The J gene is TRBJ1-6, the V gene TRBV10-1; D is perhaps TRBD1 (5 bases). From germline, CDR1 is WNHNN and CDR2 SYGVQD (reference sequence). V shed 6 bases and J shed 10 bases, with 16 bases lying between them. This CDR3 is 14 amino acids long. The CDR3 loop reads CASRAGTVGSPLHF. CDR3 DNA: TGCGCCAGCAGAGCAGGGACGGTCGGATCACCCCTCCACTTT.

The CDR3 protein is CASSYGAGGLNTEAFF. The CDR3 bases are TGTGCCAGCAGTTATGGGGCAGGGGGATTGAACACTGAAGCTTTCTTT. The V and J genes are TRBV6-5 and TRBJ1-1, with 7 bases that match TRBD1. From germline, CDR1 is MNHEY and CDR2 SVGAGI. CDR3 length: 16 amino acids. After removal of 3 bases from V and 0 bases from J, the junction contained 7 bases not matched to a gene.

This clone was observed a few times. The genes are TRBV6-6 and TRBJ1-2; D is unclear. The CDR3 runs to 15 residues. From germline, CDR1 is MNHNY and CDR2 SVGAGI (reference sequence). The germline V and J ends were trimmed by 7 bases and 2 bases, with 17 bases remaining between them. The DNA of the CDR3 is TGTGCCAGCATCAAAAGACAAGACCACAACTATGGCTACACCTTC. Its protein product is CASIKRQDHNYGYTF.